The T cell receptor (beta chain) under discussion was sequenced for a study of T cells after yellow fever vaccination. The sample holds one count of this clonotype. Its antigen is unknown. This CDR3 has 16 residues. The V gene's germline CDR1 is SQVTM and CDR2 ANQGSEA. With V trimmed by 7 bases and J by 5 bases, 15 bases remained unmatched. Template switching with 5'RACE generated the TCR cDNA and added a universal primer site and UMIs. One entry per CDR3 protein, called by TCRdb with MiXCR from the 5' RACE reads. The sample contains 510,000 or so distinct CDR3 sequences, approximately 21% of which appear only once. Findings and limits, study-wide: Abundant contaminating clonotypes from the bulk population could appear in FACS-sorted repertoires.

The chain joins TRBV29-1 to TRBJ2-7, with 12 bases fitting TRBD2. The sequence derives from a man aged 25-40 years who received the YFV17D yellow fever vaccine. The specimen comprised PBMCs, sampled 15 days after the yellow fever booster vaccination. CDR3 loop: CSARHSKTSGSNEQYF. CDR3 in DNA: TGCAGCGCACGCCATAGTAAGACTAGCGGGAGTAACGAGCAGTACTTC.